This TCR beta chain was identified in a study of blood T cell repertoires in COVID-19. Study overall: COVID-19 samples from acute and convalescent phases originated in the United States, Italy and Spain. The analysed material was cDNA or gDNA that came from T cells, B-cell-depleted T cells, or PBMCs.

The repertoire was sequenced with immunoSEQ multiplex PCR; TCRdb's copy has only in-frame clones and lacks some. The table has some 320,000 clones, about 85% seen once. The germline CDR1 and CDR2 sequences are SGDLS and YYNGEE. This CDR3 contains 13 residues. Between the trimmed V and J ends, which lost 0 bases and 5 bases, there was a span of 7 bases. The table lists this clone with a few counts. Sequencing used PBMCs or T cells enriched from blood (not recorded which). This TCR was sampled from a woman aged 25 to 39 who had been exposed to COVID-19. The chain joins TRBV9 to TRBJ2-3; D is unresolved. The CDR3 here is CASSVGGEDTQYF. CDR3 bases: TGTGCCAGCAGCGTAGGAGGTGAAGATACGCAGTATTTT.